This record looks at one T cell receptor beta chain sequence and its context. The sample originates from a study of blood T cell repertoires in COVID-19. Trimming cost V 6 bases and J 0 bases, with 15 bases left between them. The CDR3 consists of 15 residues. The germline CDR1 and CDR2 sequences are SNHLY and FYNNEI. The data were produced by immunoSEQ multiplex PCR, yet TCRdb's version contains in-frame clones alone and is incomplete. The data contain 25,000 to 35,000 clones, 80% to 90% of them singletons. Sequenced: peripheral blood. This sequence was found in a human donor in a cohort sampled during active COVID-19. The rearrangement uses TRBV2 and TRBJ2-7, with a possible D match to TRBD1 (6 bases). DNA of the CDR3: TGTGCCAGCAGATCGATTCGGGACATCTCCTACGAGCAGTACTTC. Translation gives CASRSIRDISYEQYF.